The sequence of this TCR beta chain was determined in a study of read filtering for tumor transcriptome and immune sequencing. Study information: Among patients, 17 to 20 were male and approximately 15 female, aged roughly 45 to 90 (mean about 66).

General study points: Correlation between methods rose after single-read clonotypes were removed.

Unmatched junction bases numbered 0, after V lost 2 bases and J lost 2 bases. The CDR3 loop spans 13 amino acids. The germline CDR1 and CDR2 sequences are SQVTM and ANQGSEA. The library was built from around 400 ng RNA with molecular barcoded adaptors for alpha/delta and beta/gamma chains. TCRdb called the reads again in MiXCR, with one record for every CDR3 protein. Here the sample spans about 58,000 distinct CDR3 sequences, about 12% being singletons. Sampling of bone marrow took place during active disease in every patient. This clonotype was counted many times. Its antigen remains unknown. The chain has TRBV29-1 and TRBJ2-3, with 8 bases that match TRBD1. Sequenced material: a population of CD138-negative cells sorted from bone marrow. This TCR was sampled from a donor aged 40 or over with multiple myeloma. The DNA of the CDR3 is TGCAGCGTTGAACAGGGGGCCACAGATACGCAGTATTTT. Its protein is CSVEQGATDTQYF.